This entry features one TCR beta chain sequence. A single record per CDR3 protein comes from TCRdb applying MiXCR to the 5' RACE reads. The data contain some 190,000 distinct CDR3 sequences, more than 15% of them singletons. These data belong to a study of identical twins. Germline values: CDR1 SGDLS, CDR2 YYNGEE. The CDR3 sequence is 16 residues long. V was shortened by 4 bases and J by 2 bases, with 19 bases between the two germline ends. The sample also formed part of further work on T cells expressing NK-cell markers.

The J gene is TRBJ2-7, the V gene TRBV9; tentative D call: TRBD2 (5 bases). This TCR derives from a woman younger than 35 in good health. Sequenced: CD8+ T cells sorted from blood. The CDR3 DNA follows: TGTGCCAGCAGCCCCCAGACCGGGAATTTGGCCTACGAGCAGTACTTC. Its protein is CASSPQTGNLAYEQYF.